The 16 T cell receptor beta chains below were found in one sample sequenced in a study of Graves' ophthalmopathy and Graves' hyperthyroidism. RNA transcripts provided the template for amplifying TCR beta CDR3 regions. Second-round multiplex PCR came after a first-round RT-PCR that employed HTBI primers. TCRdb reprocessed the multiplex PCR reads via MiXCR and lists one record per CDR3 protein. This repertoire shows around 1,000,000 distinct CDR3 sequences, 36% found once; its top ten account for roughly 11%. The specimen was peripheral blood or thyroid tissue (not recorded which). All receptors come from an adult man with Graves' hyperthyroidism.

This clonotype was picked up a small number of times. The genes are TRBV20-1 and TRBJ2-7, with D maybe TRBD1 (6 bases). Germline CDR1 reads DFQATT; CDR2 reads SNEGSKA (reference sequence). The CDR3 runs 15 residues. Trimming removed 5 bases from V and 3 bases from J, with 20 bases in between. For the CDR3, the DNA is TGCAGTGCTGGGGACCTTGACAGGTTCGGCTACGAGCAGTACTTC. Residues: CSAGDLDRFGYEQYF.

This clonotype was observed a handful of times. The chain has TRBV6-1 and TRBJ1-5; 7 bases agree with TRBD1. This CDR3 region has 13 residues. V shed 7 bases and J 9 bases; nucleotides not matched to a gene: 9. CDR1 and CDR2 from the germline V gene are MNHNS and SASEGT. Here the CDR3 DNA reads TGTGCCAGCAACCGACAGGGTAGGGGGCCCCAGCATTTT. Translated: CASNRQGRGPQHF.

Many counts were recorded for this clonotype. The rearrangement uses TRBV19 and TRBJ2-2; D is unclear. Trimming removed 6 bases from V and 0 bases from J, with 8 bases in between. Germline V gene lookup returns CDR1 LNHDA and CDR2 SQIVND (reference sequence). This CDR3 comprises 14 residues. The DNA of the CDR3 is TGTGCCAGTAGGCGGACGGCGAACACCGGGGAGCTGTTTTTT. The encoded protein is CASRRTANTGELFF.

A single count supports this clonotype. This rearrangement joins TRBV5-1 to TRBJ2-7; weak D call: TRBD2 (6 bases). Germline-derived CDR1 and CDR2 are SGHRS and YFSETQ. With 7 bases removed from V and 1 base from J, the gap between germline ends came to 12 bases. The CDR3 totals 13 residues. The CDR3 bases are TGCGCCAGCTTAGCGGAGGGATCCTACGAGCAGTACTTC. Protein product: CASLAEGSYEQYF.

In this sample, this clonotype turned up a few times. A much larger clonotype is one base distant, so this may be a read error. The gene calls are TRBV10-2 and TRBJ2-5; D gene uncertain. This CDR3 spans 11 amino acids. The V gene's germline CDR1 is WSHSY and CDR2 SAAADI. Trimming cost V 8 bases and J 4 bases, with 8 bases left between them. The CDR3 DNA sequence: TGCGCCAGCCAGTCGGGAGAGACCCAGTACTTC. Translating gives CASQSGETQYF.

This clonotype was picked up many times. The V gene is TRBV20-1, the J gene TRBJ2-7; tentative D call: TRBD1 (5 bases). The germline V gene encodes CDR1 DFQATT and CDR2 SNEGSKA (reference sequence). V was cut by 6 bases and J by 4 bases, with 28 bases left in between. The CDR3 length is 17 residues. This CDR3 reads CSANKYRTERIDYEQYF. In DNA form, the CDR3 reads TGCAGTGCGAACAAATACAGGACGGAGAGGATTGATTACGAGCAGTACTTC.

Many counts were recorded for this clonotype. The rearrangement links TRBV7-2 to TRBJ1-2, with D maybe TRBD1 (6 bases). Germline V lookup: CDR1 SGHTA, CDR2 FQGNSA. CDR3 length equals 16 residues. V dropped 2 bases and J dropped 6 bases, with 19 bases sitting between them. For the CDR3, the DNA is TGTGCCAGCAGCTTAACGGGGGCGACGGCCAGGCATGGCTACACCTTC. Protein sequence: CASSLTGATARHGYTF.

CDR3 nucleotide sequence: TGTGCCAGCAGCTTGTGGGGTAGTGATGAAAAACTGTTTTTT. It is translated as CASSLWGSDEKLFF. The chain recombines TRBV7-2 with TRBJ1-4; D call uncertain. The V gene's germline CDR1 is SGHTA and CDR2 FQGNSA. The CDR3 is 14 amino acids. V was trimmed by 3 bases and J by 6 bases, leaving 11 bases between them.

The chain couples TRBV20-1 to TRBJ1-5; D may be TRBD1 (5 bases). The germline CDR1 and CDR2 sequences are DFQATT and SNEGSKA (reference sequence). The CDR3 totals 13 residues. Trimming removed 5 bases from V and 1 base from J, with 9 bases in between. CDR3 region: CSAPGVSNQPQHF. In DNA, the CDR3 is TGCAGTGCTCCGGGGGTGAGCAATCAGCCCCAGCATTTT.

This clonotype was observed many times. This chain links TRBV11-2 with TRBJ2-7, with D possibly matching TRBD2 (6 bases). V dropped 5 bases and J dropped 2 bases, with 28 bases sitting between them. The CDR3 spans 19 residues. Germline V gives CDR1 SGHAT, CDR2 FQNNGV. The CDR3: CASSRSRTRGVGVTYEQYF. DNA for the CDR3: TGTGCCAGCAGCCGGAGTCGGACTCGCGGGGTAGGAGTAACCTACGAGCAGTACTTC.

This clonotype was recorded at least ten times. This sequence joins TRBV10-3 and TRBJ2-5; TRBD1 or TRBD2 may be the D gene (5 bases each). The V and J ends lost 4 bases and 5 bases respectively, with 8 bases between them. The CDR3 runs to 12 residues. Looked up from germline, CDR1 is ENHRY and CDR2 is SYGVKD. CDR3 in amino acids: CAISVGAETQYF. The CDR3 DNA is TGTGCCATCAGTGTCGGGGCCGAGACCCAGTACTTC.

This clonotype was seen repeatedly, ten times or more. The chain couples TRBV10-2 to TRBJ1-5, with a possible D match to TRBD1 (6 bases). Trimming took 10 bases from V and 2 from J, leaving 24 bases between them. The CDR3 is 17 residues long. Germline CDR1 and CDR2: WSHSY and SAAADI. The CDR3 loop is CAIHTRNNRDGNQPQHF. For the CDR3, the DNA is TGCGCCATCCATACAAGAAACAACAGGGACGGCAATCAGCCCCAGCATTTT.

This clonotype appeared many times. The V and J genes are TRBV7-9 and TRBJ2-5; 7 bases map to TRBD1. CDR1 and CDR2 (germline): SEHNR, FQNEAQ (reference sequence). V was pared by 5 bases and J by 0 bases, with 6 bases of the junction left unmatched. The CDR3 is made up of 15 amino acids. CDR3 residues: CASSPRGTDQETQYF. Here the CDR3 DNA reads TGTGCCAGCAGCCCCCGTGGGACAGACCAAGAGACCCAGTACTTC.

The chain recombines TRBV29-1 with TRBJ2-1, with 8 positions matching TRBD2. The CDR3 runs to 12 residues. Trimming removed 7 bases from V and 3 bases from J; junction bases left unmatched: 2. The germline V gene encodes CDR1 SQVTM and CDR2 ANQGSEA. The CDR3 protein is CSGLAGYNEQFF. The DNA of the CDR3 is TGCAGCGGTCTAGCGGGCTACAATGAGCAGTTCTTC.

The CDR3 loop is CASSTTGVGPEAFF. The CDR3 DNA is TGTGCCAGCAGCACGACAGGGGTAGGGCCTGAAGCTTTCTTT. The V call is TRBV9, the J call TRBJ1-1; TRBD1 matches at 8 bases. The V gene's germline CDR1 is SGDLS and CDR2 YYNGEE. This CDR3 spans 14 amino acids. V gave up 4 bases and J gave up 6 bases; unmatched junction bases: 8. Filled out from reference TRBV9 and TRBJ1-1, the complete variable domain reads DSGVTQTPKHLITATGQRVTLRCSPRSGDLSVYWYQQSLDQGLQFLIQYYNGEERAKGNILERFSAQQFPDLHSELNLSSLELGDSALYFCASSTTGVGPEAFFGQGTRLTVV.

This clonotype was found many times. This rearrangement joins TRBV24-1 to TRBJ1-2, with 9 bases fitting TRBD1. Germline trimming cut 9 bases from V and 8 bases from J; bases unmatched to any gene: 6. Germline V gives CDR1 KGHDR, CDR2 SFDVKD. This CDR3 has 12 amino acids. Written as DNA, the CDR3 is TGTGCCACCCAATCGGACAGGGGAGGCTACACCTTC. This sequence encodes CATQSDRGGYTF.